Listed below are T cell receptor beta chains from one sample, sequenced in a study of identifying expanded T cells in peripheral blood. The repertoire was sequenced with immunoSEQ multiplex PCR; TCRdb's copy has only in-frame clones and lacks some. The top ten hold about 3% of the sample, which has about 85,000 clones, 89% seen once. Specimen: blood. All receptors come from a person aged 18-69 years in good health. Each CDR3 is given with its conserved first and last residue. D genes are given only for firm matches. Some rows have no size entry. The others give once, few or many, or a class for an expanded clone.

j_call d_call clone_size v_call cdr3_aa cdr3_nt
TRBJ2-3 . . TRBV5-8 CASSFRGSTDTQYF TGTGCCAGCAGTTTCCGGGGAAGCACAGATACGCAGTATTTT
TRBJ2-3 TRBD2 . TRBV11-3 CASSWAGGGGPDTQYF TGTGCCAGCAGCTGGGCCGGTGGGGGGGGTCCAGATACGCAGTATTTT
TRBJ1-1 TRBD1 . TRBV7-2 CASRNTGGDSNTEAFF TGTGCCAGCAGAAACACAGGGGGCGACTCGAACACTGAAGCTTTCTTT
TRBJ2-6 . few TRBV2 CASSYQGTSGANVLTF TGTGCCAGCAGTTACCAGGGTACCTCTGGGGCCAACGTCCTGACTTTC
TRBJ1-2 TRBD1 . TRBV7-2 CASSSRTGINYGYTF TGTGCCAGCAGCTCACGGACAGGGATAAACTATGGCTACACCTTC
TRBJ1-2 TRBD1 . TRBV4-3 CASSQEGNRGTYGYTF TGCGCCAGCAGCCAAGAGGGGAACAGGGGCACCTATGGCTACACCTTC
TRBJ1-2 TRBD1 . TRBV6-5 CASSEEGAYGYTF TGTGCCAGCAGTGAGGAGGGGGCGTACGGCTACACCTTC
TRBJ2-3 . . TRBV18 CASSRSYGGTDTQYF TGTGCCAGCTCACGCTCTTATGGTGGCACAGATACGCAGTATTTT
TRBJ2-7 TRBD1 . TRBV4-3 CASSQEKGQGRNEQYF TGCGCCAGCAGCCAAGAGAAGGGACAGGGGCGCAACGAGCAGTACTTC
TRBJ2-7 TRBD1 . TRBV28 CASSFGGQIHEQYF TGTGCCAGCAGTTTTGGGGGACAGATCCACGAGCAGTACTTC
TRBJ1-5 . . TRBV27 CASSPGSNQPQHF TGTGCCAGCAGTCCAGGGAGCAATCAGCCCCAGCATTTT
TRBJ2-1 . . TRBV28 CASSSNERVFYNEQFF TGTGCCAGCAGTTCCAACGAGCGGGTTTTCTACAATGAGCAGTTCTTC
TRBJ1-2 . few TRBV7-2 CASSLGRSRGYGYTF TGTGCCAGCAGCTTAGGGAGATCTCGGGGCTATGGCTACACCTTC
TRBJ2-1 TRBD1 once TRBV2 CASRGQGGLNEQFF TGTGCCAGCAGGGGACAGGGGGGCCTCAATGAGCAGTTCTTC
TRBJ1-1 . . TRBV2 CASSEQLNTEAFF TGTGCCAGCAGTGAACAGCTGAACACTGAAGCTTTCTTT
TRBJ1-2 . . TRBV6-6 CASSRERNYGYTF TGTGCCAGCTCCAGGGAGCGGAACTATGGCTACACCTTC
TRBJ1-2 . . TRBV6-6 CASNPPGTNYGYTF TGTGCCAGCAACCCCCCCGGGACAAACTATGGCTACACCTTC
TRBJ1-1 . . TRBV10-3 CATLRTLPGAEAFF TGTGCCACCTTGAGGACCTTACCGGGGGCTGAAGCTTTCTTT
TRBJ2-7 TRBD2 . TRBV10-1 CASSDRGGRPYEQYF TGCGCCAGCAGTGATCGGGGGGGAAGGCCCTACGAGCAGTACTTC
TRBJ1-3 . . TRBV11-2 CASSAPSNRDSGNTIYF TGTGCCAGCAGCGCACCCTCCAACAGGGACTCTGGAAACACCATATATTTT